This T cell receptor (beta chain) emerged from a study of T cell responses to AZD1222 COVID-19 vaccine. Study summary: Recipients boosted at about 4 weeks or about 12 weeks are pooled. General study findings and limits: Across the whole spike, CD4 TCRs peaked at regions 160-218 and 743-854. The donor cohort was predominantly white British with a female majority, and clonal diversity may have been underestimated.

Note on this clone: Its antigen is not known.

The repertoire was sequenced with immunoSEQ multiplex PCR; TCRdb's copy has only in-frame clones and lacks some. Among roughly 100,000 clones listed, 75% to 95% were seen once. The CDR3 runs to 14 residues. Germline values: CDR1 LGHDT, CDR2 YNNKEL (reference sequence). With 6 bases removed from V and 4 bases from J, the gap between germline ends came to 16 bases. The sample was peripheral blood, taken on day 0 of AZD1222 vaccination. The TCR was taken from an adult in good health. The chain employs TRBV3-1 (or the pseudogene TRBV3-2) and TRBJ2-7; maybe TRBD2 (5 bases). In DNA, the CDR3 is TGTGCCAGCAGATACGGCCCCCGCGGGTACGAGCAGTACTTC. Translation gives CASRYGPRGYEQYF.